This T cell receptor beta chain was profiled in a study of blood T cells in healthy people across ages. The overall study: There was about one barcoded beta molecule captured by template switching per two T cells. Regarding the study as a whole: Across samples, TCR beta diversity tracked strongly with naive T cell percentage.

The V gene's germline CDR1 is LGHNA and CDR2 YSLEER. Trimming took off 0 bases at V and 4 bases at J, with 6 bases between the two ends. The CDR3 totals 13 residues. This clonotype was recorded many times. Its antigen remains unidentified. The study isolated at least 6.5 million PBMCs from each sample. A second PCR of about 7 to 11 cycles used a sample-barcoded 5' primer and a J-beta primer mix. TCRdb re-derived calls from the 5' RACE reads in MiXCR, one entry per CDR3 protein. The table includes about 800,000 distinct CDR3 sequences, around a quarter detected once. This sample also appeared in a second study, on T cells of mothers and their children. That publication notes: There were over 9.5 million TCR beta CDR3 reads from each mother and approximately 2.9 million from each child.

The sample taken for sequencing was blood. The TCR comes from a boy aged 10-17 years in good health. The chain joins TRBV4-3 to TRBJ2-5; D possibly corresponds to TRBD1 (5 bases). The CDR3 sequence is CASSQEGLETQYF. Written as DNA, the CDR3 is TGCGCCAGCAGCCAAGAGGGGCTAGAGACCCAGTACTTC.